This T cell receptor beta chain emerged from a study of control samples from healthy donors and cancer patients. The method was immunoSEQ multiplex PCR; TCRdb's version includes in-frame clones alone and lacks a portion of them. The data contain more than 70,000 clones, approximately 89% of them singletons. Per germline, CDR1 MNHNY and CDR2 SVGAGI (reference sequence). Losses at the gene ends were 6 bases for V and 10 bases for J; bases not matched to a gene: 9. This CDR3 has 14 amino acids. Sequenced material: PBMCs. The J gene is TRBJ1-6, the V gene TRBV6-6; 7 nucleotides align to TRBD1. This receptor was taken from a man between 60 and 70 years old with lung cancer. The CDR3 DNA reads TGTGCCAGCAGGAAGACAGGGACTGGCTCACCCCTCCACTTT. It yields the protein CASRKTGTGSPLHF.